A selection of T cell receptor beta chains follows, all from one sample in a study of tumor-infiltrating lymphocytes in localized non-small cell lung cancer. The protocol was immunoSEQ multiplex PCR, while the TCRdb copy is restricted to in-frame clones and leaves out a portion. The sample includes more than 10,000 clones, approximately 66% of them seen just once. Sequencing was performed on lung tumor tissue. These receptors all come from a human donor with non-small cell lung cancer. The CDR3 runs from the conserved cysteine through the conserved F or W. The D gene is left open where the match is weak. Where a row states a size, it is once, few, many or the class of an expanded clone; other rows omit it.

abundance | d_gene | j_gene | v_gene | CDR3nt | CDR3aa
- | - | TRBJ2-3 | TRBV5-1 | TGCGCCAGCAGCTTGACCCTCCCCCAGGGGGGTGATGAAGATACGCAGTATTTT | CASSLTLPQGGDEDTQYF
- | TRBD2 | TRBJ2-7 | TRBV7-9 | TGTGCCAGCAGGCTCACCGGGGGGACTGCCTCCTACGAGCAGTACTTC | CASRLTGGTASYEQYF
- | - | TRBJ2-1 | TRBV5-1 | TGCGCCAGCAGCTTGGAAGGGTTGGGAGAGCAGTTCTTC | CASSLEGLGEQFF
- | - | TRBJ2-3 | TRBV19 | TGTGCCAGTAGTATACAGGAGCGTAGAGATACGCAGTATTTT | CASSIQERRDTQYF
- | TRBD1 | TRBJ1-1 | TRBV5-6 | TGTGCCAGCATCCAGGGGGGGGGCACTGAAGCTTTCTTT | CASIQGGGTEAFF
- | TRBD1 | TRBJ2-1 | TRBV4-1 | TGCGCCAGCAGCCATCTGCCGGGACAGGGGCCTTACAATGAGCAGTTCTTC | CASSHLPGQGPYNEQFF
- | - | TRBJ1-6 | TRBV4-1 | TGCGCCAGCAGCCTTACGAGTTCACCCCTCCACTTT | CASSLTSSPLHF
- | - | TRBJ1-2 | TRBV2 | TGTGCCAGCAGGGTGGAGCGGGACTATGGCTACACCTTC | CASRVERDYGYTF
- | TRBD1 | TRBJ1-2 | TRBV19 | TGTGCCAGTAGTACCAAGACAGGGGTCGTTGGCTATGGCTACACCTTC | CASSTKTGVVGYGYTF
- | - | TRBJ2-5 | TRBV28 | TGTGCCAGCAGTTTAGAGGGGTCAGGGACCCAGTACTTC | CASSLEGSGTQYF
- | TRBD2 | TRBJ2-5 | TRBV5-1 | TGCGCCAGCAGCTGGGGACTAGCGGGAGTTGAGACCCAGTACTTC | CASSWGLAGVETQYF
- | TRBD2 | TRBJ2-5 | TRBV5-6 | TGTGCCAGCAGCCCGTATTCTAGCGGGAGAATCGACCAAGAGACCCAGTACTTC | CASSPYSSGRIDQETQYF
- | - | TRBJ2-2 | TRBV2 | TGTGCCAGCAGATCGACAGGCCCGAACACCGGGGAGCTGTTTTTT | CASRSTGPNTGELFF
- | TRBD1 | TRBJ1-2 | TRBV6-5 | TGTGCCAGCAGCCAGGACAGGCTGGGAGGCTACACCTTC | CASSQDRLGGYTF
- | TRBD1 | TRBJ2-7 | TRBV4-1 | TGCGCCAGCAGCCAATCCCCGGGACAGGGGGCGCGTGAGCAGTACTTC | CASSQSPGQGAREQYF
- | - | TRBJ2-5 | TRBV4-1 | TGCGCCAGCAGCCATTTTTCTGGGGGACACCGAGAGACCCAGTACTTC | CASSHFSGGHRETQYF
- | TRBD1 | TRBJ2-1 | TRBV6-1 | TGTGCCAGCAGTGAAAGGGGGCGAGGCGATGAGCAGTTCTTC | CASSERGRGDEQFF
- | TRBD1 | TRBJ2-5 | TRBV2 | TGTGCCAGCAGTGAAATGGGACAGATGCAGACCCAGTACTTC | CASSEMGQMQTQYF
few | - | TRBJ2-1 | TRBV2 | TGTGCCAGCCTTTCCGAGGAGTACAATGAGCAGTTCTTC | CASLSEEYNEQFF
- | - | TRBJ1-1 | TRBV4-2 | TGTGCCAGCACTCCCGCCGGCGGTGTGAACACTGAAGCTTTCTTT | CASTPAGGVNTEAFF
- | - | TRBJ1-3 | TRBV18 | TGTGCCAGCTCACCATTAGGGGGTACCGGAAACACCATATATTTT | CASSPLGGTGNTIYF
few | - | TRBJ1-2 | TRBV7-9 | TGTGCCAGCACCTATCAAGGACCCTTGTCGAACTATGGCTACACCTTC | CASTYQGPLSNYGYTF
few | - | TRBJ1-1 | TRBV2 | TGTGCCAGCAGGAACACTGAAGCTTTCTTT | CASRNTEAFF
- | TRBD1 | TRBJ2-1 | TRBV5-1 | TGCGCCAGCAGACCTAGACAGGGTCCCGACAATGAGCAGTTCTTC | CASRPRQGPDNEQFF
- | - | TRBJ2-2 | TRBV6-5 | TGTGCCAGCAGTTACTCTTCCAGCCCCGGGGAGCTGTTTTTT | CASSYSSSPGELFF
- | TRBD2 | TRBJ2-1 | TRBV7-8 | TGTGCCAGCAGCTTTAGCGGGAAAGCCAATGAGCAGTTCTTC | CASSFSGKANEQFF
- | - | TRBJ2-7 | TRBV5-1 | TGCGCCAGCGGGACTTCCTACGAGCAGTACTTC | CASGTSYEQYF
- | TRBD1 | TRBJ2-7 | TRBV7-8 | TGTGCCAGCAGCCTTCGACAGGGCAGCTCCTACGAGCAGTACTTC | CASSLRQGSSYEQYF
once | TRBD2 | TRBJ2-3 | TRBV5-1 | TGCGCCAGCAGCTTGGAACCAGCGGGGGCGACAGATACGCAGTATTTT | CASSLEPAGATDTQYF
medium-sized | - | TRBJ2-3 | TRBV5-4 | TGTGCCAGCAGCTCCGGGGCGGTCAGCGATACGCAGTATTTT | CASSSGAVSDTQYF
few | TRBD1 | TRBJ1-3 | TRBV7-9 | TGTGCCAGCAGCGTCGGGACAGGTGGAAACACCATATATTTT | CASSVGTGGNTIYF
few | TRBD1 | TRBJ1-2 | TRBV2 | TGTGCCAGCTCTTCCACCGGGACAGGGTCCTATGGCTACACCTTC | CASSSTGTGSYGYTF
- | TRBD1 | TRBJ1-2 | TRBV5-1 | TGCGCCAGCAGACTAACAGGGGGGTATGGCTACACCTTC | CASRLTGGYGYTF
- | - | TRBJ1-3 | TRBV4-1 | TGCGCCAGCAGCCAAGATTGGGACATAGGTGGTGACACCATATATTTT | CASSQDWDIGGDTIYF
- | TRBD1 | TRBJ1-1 | TRBV7-9 | TGTGCCAGCAGCTTGGCTGGACAGGGGAGTGAACTAAAGACTGAAGCTTTCTTT | CASSLAGQGSELKTEAFF
- | TRBD2 | TRBJ2-2 | TRBV7-2 | TGTGCCAGCAGCCGACTAGCCAAGCCGAACACCGGGGAGCTGTTTTTT | CASSRLAKPNTGELFF
- | TRBD1 | TRBJ1-6 | TRBV2 | TGTGCCAGCAGTGATGGGACAGTGACATCACCCCTCCACTTT | CASSDGTVTSPLHF
few | - | TRBJ2-7 | TRBV2 | TGTGCCAGCAGGGCAGGGTACAACGAGCAGTACTTC | CASRAGYNEQYF
- | - | TRBJ1-2 | TRBV7-2 | TGTGCCAGCACCCCTGGGGGGGCAGAAGGCTACACCTTC | CASTPGGAEGYTF
- | - | TRBJ1-2 | TRBV29-1 | TGCAGCGTTACTAGTGGCGAGAGTGGCTACACCTTC | CSVTSGESGYTF
- | - | TRBJ2-5 | TRBV29-1 | TGCAGCTCTCCCGAAGGGGAGACCCAGTACTTC | CSSPEGETQYF
few | - | TRBJ1-3 | TRBV18 | TGTGCCAGCTCACCACGTGACAGCTCTGGAAACACCATATATTTT | CASSPRDSSGNTIYF
- | - | TRBJ1-1 | TRBV30 | TGTGCCTACAATTGGTTGAACACTGAAGCTTTCTTT | CAYNWLNTEAFF
- | - | TRBJ2-1 | TRBV15 | TGTGCCACCAGATCTTTTAGGGAGAGGGATGAGCAGTTCTTC | CATRSFRERDEQFF
few | - | TRBJ1-4 | TRBV21-1 | TGTGCCAGCAGCAAAGAGGGTAGGATTTTT | CASSKEGRIF
- | - | TRBJ2-1 | TRBV19 | TGTGCCAGTACATGGGGGAGCTACTACAATGAGCAGTTCTTC | CASTWGSYYNEQFF
- | - | TRBJ1-5 | TRBV29-1 | TGCAGCGTTGCATCAGGGGATAGCAATCAGCCCCAGCATTTT | CSVASGDSNQPQHF
- | TRBD2 | TRBJ2-5 | TRBV7-9 | TGTGCCAGCAGCTTACGGGGGGATCAAGAGACCCAGTACTTC | CASSLRGDQETQYF
medium-sized | - | TRBJ2-6 | TRBV2 | TGTGCCAGCAGTGTTGACAGCTTGGCCAACGTCCTGACTTTC | CASSVDSLANVLTF
few | TRBD1 | TRBJ2-2 | TRBV5-5 | TGTGCCAGCAGCCCGGGACAGTTCACCGGGGAGCTGTTTTTT | CASSPGQFTGELFF
- | - | TRBJ1-2 | TRBV20-1 | TGCAGTCTTGGGGGCAACGGCTACACCTTC | CSLGGNGYTF
- | TRBD2 | TRBJ2-5 | TRBV7-9 | TGTGCCAGCAGCTTCTGGATTAGCGGGGTAGAGACCCAGTACTTC | CASSFWISGVETQYF